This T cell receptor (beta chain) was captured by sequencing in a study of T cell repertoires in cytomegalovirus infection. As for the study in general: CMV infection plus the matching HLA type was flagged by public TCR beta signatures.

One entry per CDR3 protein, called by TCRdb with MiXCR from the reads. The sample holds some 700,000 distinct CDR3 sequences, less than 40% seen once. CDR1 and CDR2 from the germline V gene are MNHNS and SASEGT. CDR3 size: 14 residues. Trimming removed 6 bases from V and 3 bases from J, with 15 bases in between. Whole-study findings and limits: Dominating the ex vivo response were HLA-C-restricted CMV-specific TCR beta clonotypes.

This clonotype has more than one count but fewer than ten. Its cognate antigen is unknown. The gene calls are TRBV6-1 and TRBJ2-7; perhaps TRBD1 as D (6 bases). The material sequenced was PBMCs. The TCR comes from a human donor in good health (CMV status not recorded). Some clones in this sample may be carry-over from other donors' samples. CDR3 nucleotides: TGTGCCAGCAGCTACCGGGACACCGACTACGAGCAGTACTTC. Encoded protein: CASSYRDTDYEQYF.